This T cell receptor beta chain was identified during a study of blood T cell repertoires in COVID-19 (TCRdb year 2020). For the wider study: Samples covering the acute and convalescent phases of COVID-19 were provided by collaborators in the United States, Italy and Spain. Subjects who had been exposed to COVID-19, were actively infected with it, or had recovered from it provided the deeply sampled blood TCRbeta repertoires that made up the dataset. Where available, HLA class I and class II types were obtained from metadata supplied by the sample provider rather than from assay-based typing. The samples were drawn from the first 160 participants of the ongoing ImmuneRACE study and from 1,254 subjects provided by 6 global collaborators. A freely available public database, intended as a resource for researchers studying the immune response to SARS-CoV-2, is where the repertoires were released. Sample metadata almost always included a de-identified subject ID, COVID-19 status, age in years and sex. The material from the prospective study consisted of cDNA or gDNA derived from T cells, B-cell-depleted T cells, or PBMCs.

A distance of 8 bases separates the germline ends of V and J, which lose 2 bases and 0 bases respectively. CDR1 SGHAT and CDR2 FQNNGV were looked up in the germline V gene. Its CDR3 holds 15 amino acids, cysteine through phenylalanine. Of the read, only the CDR3 DNA is kept; its 45 bases are in frame from base 1. Concerning this clone: Its antigen has not been determined. The record has no base qualities; no much larger clone is one base away.

Each collaborating institution followed its own protocols to collect whole blood in K2EDTA tubes. For TCRbeta analysis, collaborator samples were shipped as frozen whole blood, as isolated PBMCs, or as DNA extracted from either sample type. The immunoSEQ Assay, a bias-controlled multiplex PCR, was used to amplify TCRbeta CDR3 regions from genomic DNA. The authors processed their data as follows. Nucleated cell counts per sample were estimated from amplification of reference gene primers within the assay. Sequence reads were collapsed and filtered to measure the absolute abundance of every unique TCRbeta CDR3 rearrangement. For each sample, productive Simpson clonality was calculated as the square root of Simpson's diversity index across productive rearrangements. In TCRdb, the immuneACCESS table is reduced to in-frame sequences with V and J assigned. These tables do not hold every clone; where another copy was compared, an unresolved V gene accounts for under half, and the others remain unexplained. V and J calls and clone size follow that table, whereas D and trimming were derived from the DNA. In this sample the table shows 88,000 or so clones, less than 90% of which occur a single time. The ten most abundant clones make up more than 7% of the sample.

The investigation overall reported the following: The amount of clinical and demographic metadata varied by source and participant and was provided uncurated.

The chain uses TRBV11-2 and TRBJ1-3; TRBD1 is possibly the D segment (5 matching bases). Material for sequencing was peripheral blood. The clonotype originates from a man in his 60s with acute or convalescent COVID-19. For the CDR3, the sequence is CASSLTDSSGNTIYF. The base sequence is TGTGCCAGCAGCTTAACCGACAGCTCTGGAAACACCATATATTTT.